The rows below give T cell receptor beta chains drawn from one sample of a study of cytomegalovirus exposure and HLA in healthy donors. Clones were sequenced by immunoSEQ multiplex PCR, and TCRdb holds only the in-frame ones, with some missing. Of some 180,000 clones in the sample, about three quarters were seen once. Sequencing input: PBMCs. These receptor sequences come from a man younger than 35 in good health and CMV-seronegative. Each CDR3 is given with its conserved first and last residue. The D gene is left open where the match is weak. Clone size, where shown, is once, few, many, or a class for clones that have expanded.

D,size,V,J,CDR3,DNA
-,-,TRBV4-1,TRBJ1-4,CASSQGAGEGGKLFF,TGCGCCAGCAGCCAAGGGGCTGGAGAGGGAGGGAAACTGTTTTTT
-,-,TRBV6-1,TRBJ2-3,CASSGLVGESTQYF,TGTGCCAGCAGTGGACTAGTGGGGGAGAGTACGCAGTATTTT
TRBD1,-,TRBV5-1,TRBJ2-7,CASSPRTGNVYEQYF,TGCGCCAGCAGCCCGCGGACAGGGAACGTCTACGAGCAGTACTTC
TRBD2,-,TRBV13,TRBJ2-7,CASSLGLAGYEQYF,TGTGCCAGCAGCCTGGGACTAGCGGGGTACGAGCAGTACTTC
-,-,TRBV25-1,TRBJ1-1,CASRPSSGTEAFF,TGTGCCAGCAGACCTAGTTCGGGGACTGAAGCTTTCTTT
TRBD2,-,TRBV9,TRBJ2-5,CASSAPRGGAQYF,TGTGCCAGCAGCGCCCCCCGGGGGGGGGCCCAGTACTTC
TRBD2,-,TRBV30,TRBJ2-3,CAWSQGLASDTQYF,TGTGCCTGGAGTCAGGGACTAGCGTCAGATACGCAGTATTTT
-,-,TRBV2,TRBJ2-2,CASITDSLNTGELFF,TGTGCCAGCATTACGGACAGTTTGAACACCGGGGAGCTGTTTTTT
TRBD1,-,TRBV5-4,TRBJ2-3,CASSLAFGTGATDTQYF,TGTGCCAGCAGCTTGGCCTTTGGGACAGGGGCCACAGATACGCAGTATTTT
TRBD2,-,TRBV5-1,TRBJ2-2,CASSLPSGAGELFF,TGCGCCAGCAGCTTGCCTAGCGGGGCCGGGGAGCTGTTTTTT
-,once,TRBV5-6,TRBJ2-2,CASSHETSLYGELFF,TGTGCCAGCAGCCACGAAACTTCTCTCTACGGGGAGCTGTTTTTT
TRBD2,-,TRBV7-9,TRBJ2-2,CASSTGLAPVGTGELFF,TGTGCCAGCAGCACCGGACTAGCGCCCGTGGGCACCGGGGAGCTGTTTTTT
-,-,TRBV25-1,TRBJ1-4,CASSEWGGTEKLFF,TGTGCCAGCAGTGAATGGGGAGGTACCGAAAAACTGTTTTTT
-,-,TRBV9,TRBJ1-2,CASSLPGTF,TGTGCCAGCAGCCTCCCAGGCACCTTC
TRBD1,few,TRBV2,TRBJ1-3,CASSFLTGESGNTIYF,TGTGCCAGCAGTTTCTTGACAGGGGAGTCTGGAAACACCATATATTTT
-,-,TRBV5-6,TRBJ2-1,CATKGTQFNEQFF,TGTGCCACCAAGGGGACACAGTTCAATGAGCAGTTCTTC
TRBD1,-,TRBV19,TRBJ2-7,CASRDRESYEQYF,TGTGCCAGTAGGGACAGGGAGTCCTACGAGCAGTACTTC
TRBD2,few,TRBV9,TRBJ2-2,CASSPLLAGVPGELFF,TGTGCCAGCAGCCCCCTACTAGCGGGGGTCCCCGGGGAGCTGTTTTTT
-,-,TRBV7-9,TRBJ2-2,CASSFGYTGELFF,TGTGCCAGCAGCTTCGGGTACACCGGGGAGCTGTTTTTT
-,-,TRBV6-1,TRBJ1-2,CASSESAGAVGYGYTF,TGTGCCAGCAGTGAATCGGCAGGGGCGGTGGGCTATGGCTACACCTTC
TRBD2,-,TRBV9,TRBJ2-5,CASSLGWGGGETQYF,TGTGCCAGCAGCCTCGGATGGGGGGGAGGGGAGACCCAGTACTTC
TRBD2,once,TRBV4-1,TRBJ2-7,CASSPLAGPYEQYF,TGCGCCAGCAGCCCGCTAGCGGGCCCCTACGAGCAGTACTTC
TRBD2,-,TRBV28,TRBJ2-7,CASSLSGGSDSEQYF,TGTGCCAGCAGTTTATCGGGCGGGAGTGACTCCGAGCAGTACTTC
-,-,TRBV28,TRBJ1-3,CASSFYPPGSGNTIYF,TGTGCCAGCAGTTTTTATCCTCCCGGGTCAGGAAACACCATATATTTT
-,once,TRBV5-8,TRBJ1-2,CASSWGLRERGYTF,TGTGCCAGCAGCTGGGGACTCAGGGAAAGAGGCTACACCTTC
TRBD2,-,TRBV9,TRBJ2-7,CASSVGLAGDQEQYF,TGTGCCAGCAGCGTAGGACTAGCGGGAGATCAGGAGCAGTACTTC
TRBD2,few,TRBV19,TRBJ2-5,CASSISPRTSGQETQYF,TGTGCCAGTAGTATTTCGCCCAGGACTAGCGGGCAAGAGACCCAGTACTTC
-,-,TRBV5-5,TRBJ2-7,CASSFGGTAEQYF,TGTGCCAGCAGCTTCGGAGGGACTGCCGAGCAGTACTTC